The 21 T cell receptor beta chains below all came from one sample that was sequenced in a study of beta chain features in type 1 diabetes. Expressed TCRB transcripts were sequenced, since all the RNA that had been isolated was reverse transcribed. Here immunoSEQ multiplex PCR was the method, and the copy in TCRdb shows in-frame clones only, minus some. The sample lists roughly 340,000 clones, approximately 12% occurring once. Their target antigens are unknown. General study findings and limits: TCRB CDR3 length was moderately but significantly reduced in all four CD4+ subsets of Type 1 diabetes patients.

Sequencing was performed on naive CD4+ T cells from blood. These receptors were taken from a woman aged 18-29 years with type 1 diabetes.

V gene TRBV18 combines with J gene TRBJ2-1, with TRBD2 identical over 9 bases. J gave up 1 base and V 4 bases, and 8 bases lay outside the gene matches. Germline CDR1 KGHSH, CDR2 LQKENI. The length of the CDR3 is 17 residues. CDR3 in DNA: TGTGCCAGCTCACTAGCGGGAGACGGAGGGTCCTACAATGAGCAGTTCTTC. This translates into CASSLAGDGGSYNEQFF.

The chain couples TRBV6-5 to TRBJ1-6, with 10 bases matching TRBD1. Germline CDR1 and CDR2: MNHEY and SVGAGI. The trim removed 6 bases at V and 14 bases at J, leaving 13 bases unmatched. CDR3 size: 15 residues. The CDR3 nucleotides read TGTGCCAGCAGACGAGGGACAGGGGACGTCGTCACCCTCCACTTT. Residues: CASRRGTGDVVTLHF.

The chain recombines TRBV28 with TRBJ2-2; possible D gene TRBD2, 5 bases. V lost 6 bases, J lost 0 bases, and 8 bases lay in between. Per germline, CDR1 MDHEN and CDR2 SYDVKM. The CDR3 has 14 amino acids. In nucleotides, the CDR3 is TGTGCCAGCAGCCGGACTCCGAACACCGGGGAGCTGTTTTTT. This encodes CASSRTPNTGELFF.

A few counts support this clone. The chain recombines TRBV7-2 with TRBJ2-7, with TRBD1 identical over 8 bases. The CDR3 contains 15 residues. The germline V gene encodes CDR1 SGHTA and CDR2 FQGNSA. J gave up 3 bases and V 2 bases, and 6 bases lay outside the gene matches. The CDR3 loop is CASSLRQGQNYEQYF. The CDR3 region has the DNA TGTGCCAGCAGCTTAAGACAGGGGCAAAACTACGAGCAGTACTTC.

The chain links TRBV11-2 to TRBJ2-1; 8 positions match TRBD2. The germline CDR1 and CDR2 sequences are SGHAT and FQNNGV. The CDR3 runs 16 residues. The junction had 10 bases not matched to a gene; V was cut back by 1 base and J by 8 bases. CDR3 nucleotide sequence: TGTGCCAGCAGCTTAGGTTGGCGGGAGGTTTGGGATGAGCAGTTCTTC. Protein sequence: CASSLGWREVWDEQFF. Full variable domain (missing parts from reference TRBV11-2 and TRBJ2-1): EAGVAQSPRYKIIEKRQSVAFWCNPISGHATLYWYQQILGQGPKLLIQFQNNGVVDDSQLPKDRFSAERLKGVDSTLKIQPAKLEDSAVYLCASSLGWREVWDEQFFGPGTRLTVL.

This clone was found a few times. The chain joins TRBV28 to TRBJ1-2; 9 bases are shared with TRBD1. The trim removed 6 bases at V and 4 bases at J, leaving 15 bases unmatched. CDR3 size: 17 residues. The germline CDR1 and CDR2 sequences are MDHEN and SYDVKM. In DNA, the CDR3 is TGTGCCAGCAGGAGTGCCGGGACAGGGAGGGAGGCCTATGGCTACACCTTC. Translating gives CASRSAGTGREAYGYTF.

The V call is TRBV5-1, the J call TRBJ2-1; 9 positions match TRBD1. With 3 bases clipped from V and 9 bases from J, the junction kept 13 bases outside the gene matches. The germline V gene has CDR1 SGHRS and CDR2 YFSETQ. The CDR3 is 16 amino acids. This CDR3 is CASSSGQGGATREQFF. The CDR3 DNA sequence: TGCGCCAGCAGCTCGGGACAGGGAGGGGCAACACGTGAGCAGTTCTTC.

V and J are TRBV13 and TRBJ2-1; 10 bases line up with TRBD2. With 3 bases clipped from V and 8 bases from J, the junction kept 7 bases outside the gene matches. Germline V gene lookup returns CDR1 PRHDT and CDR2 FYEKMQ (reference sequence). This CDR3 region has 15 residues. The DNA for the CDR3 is TGTGCCAGCAGCTTTCAGCGGGGGGGCGTTGATGAGCAGTTCTTC. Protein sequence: CASSFQRGGVDEQFF.

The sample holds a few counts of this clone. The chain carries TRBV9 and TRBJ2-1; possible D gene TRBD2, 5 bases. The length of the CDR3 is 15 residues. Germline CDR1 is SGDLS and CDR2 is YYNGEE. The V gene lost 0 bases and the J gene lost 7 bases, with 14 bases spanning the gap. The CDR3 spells CASSVAPSRGNEQFF. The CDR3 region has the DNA TGTGCCAGCAGCGTAGCTCCTAGCCGCGGGAATGAGCAGTTCTTC.

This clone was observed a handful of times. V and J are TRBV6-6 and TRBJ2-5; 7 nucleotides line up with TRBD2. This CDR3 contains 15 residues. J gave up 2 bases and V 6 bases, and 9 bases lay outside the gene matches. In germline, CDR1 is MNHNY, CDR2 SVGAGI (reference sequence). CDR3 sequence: CASRSQRGLQETQYF. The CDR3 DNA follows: TGTGCCAGCAGATCCCAGCGGGGACTTCAAGAGACCCAGTACTTC.

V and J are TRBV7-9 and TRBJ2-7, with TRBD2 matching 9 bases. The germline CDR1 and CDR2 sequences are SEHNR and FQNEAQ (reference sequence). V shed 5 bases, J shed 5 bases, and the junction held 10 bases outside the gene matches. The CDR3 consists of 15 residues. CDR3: CASSTLAGSRDEQYF. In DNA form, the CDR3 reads TGTGCCAGCAGCACTCTAGCGGGATCAAGGGACGAGCAGTACTTC.

CDR3 coding DNA: TGTGCCAGCAGCTTAGTCGGGGGATCTAGCACAGATACGCAGTATTTT. It yields the protein CASSLVGGSSTDTQYF. This chain links TRBV11-2 with TRBJ2-3; possible D gene TRBD2, 6 bases. V was cut by 1 base and J by 0 bases, with 11 bases left in between. Germline V gene lookup returns CDR1 SGHAT and CDR2 FQNNGV. The CDR3 has 16 residues.

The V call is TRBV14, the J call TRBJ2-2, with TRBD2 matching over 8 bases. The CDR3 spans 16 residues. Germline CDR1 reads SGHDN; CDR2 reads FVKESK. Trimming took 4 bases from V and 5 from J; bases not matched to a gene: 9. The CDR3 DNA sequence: TGTGCCAGCAGCCCCGGGACTAGGAGCGTTACCGGGGAGCTGTTTTTT. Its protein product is CASSPGTRSVTGELFF.

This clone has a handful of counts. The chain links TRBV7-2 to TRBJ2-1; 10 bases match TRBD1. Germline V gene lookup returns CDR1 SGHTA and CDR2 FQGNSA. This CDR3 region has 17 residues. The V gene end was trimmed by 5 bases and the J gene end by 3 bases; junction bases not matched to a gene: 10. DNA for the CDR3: TGTGCCAGCAGCCCGGTGGACCGGGACAGGGGCTACAATGAGCAGTTCTTC. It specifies CASSPVDRDRGYNEQFF.

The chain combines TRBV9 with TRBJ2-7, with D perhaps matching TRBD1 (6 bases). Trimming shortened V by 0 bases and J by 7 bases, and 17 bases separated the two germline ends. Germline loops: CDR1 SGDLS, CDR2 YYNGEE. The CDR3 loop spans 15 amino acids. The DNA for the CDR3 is TGTGCCAGCAGCGTAGATGGCAGGGGAGTAGGGGAGCAGTACTTC. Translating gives CASSVDGRGVGEQYF.

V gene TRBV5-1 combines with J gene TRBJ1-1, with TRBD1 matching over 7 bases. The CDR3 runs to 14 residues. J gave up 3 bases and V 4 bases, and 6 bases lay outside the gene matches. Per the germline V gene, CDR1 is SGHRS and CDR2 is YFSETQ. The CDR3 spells CASSPGTEDTEAFF. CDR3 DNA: TGCGCCAGCAGCCCCGGGACAGAGGACACTGAAGCTTTCTTT.

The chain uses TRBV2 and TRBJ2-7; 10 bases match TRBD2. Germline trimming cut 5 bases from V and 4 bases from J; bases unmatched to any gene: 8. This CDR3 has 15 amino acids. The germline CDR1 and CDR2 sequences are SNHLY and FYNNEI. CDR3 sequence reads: CASSLSGGGPYEQYF. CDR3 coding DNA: TGTGCCAGCAGTCTCAGCGGGGGGGGACCTTACGAGCAGTACTTC.

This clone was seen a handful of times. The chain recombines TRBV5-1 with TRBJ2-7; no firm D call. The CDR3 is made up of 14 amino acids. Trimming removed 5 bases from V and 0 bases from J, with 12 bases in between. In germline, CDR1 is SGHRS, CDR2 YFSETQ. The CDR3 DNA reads TGCGCCAGCAGGAACAGACCGAACTCCTACGAGCAGTACTTC. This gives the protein CASRNRPNSYEQYF. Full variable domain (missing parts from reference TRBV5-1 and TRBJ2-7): KAGVTQTPRYLIKTRGQQVTLSCSPISGHRSVSWYQQTPGQGLQFLFEYFSETQRNKGNFPGRFSGRQFSNSRSEMNVSTLELGDSALYLCASRNRPNSYEQYFGPGTRLTVT.

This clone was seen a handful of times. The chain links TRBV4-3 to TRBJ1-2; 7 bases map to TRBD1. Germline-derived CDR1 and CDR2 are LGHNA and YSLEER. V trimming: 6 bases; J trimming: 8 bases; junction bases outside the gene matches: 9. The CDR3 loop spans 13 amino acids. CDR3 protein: CASRGSGQVGYTF. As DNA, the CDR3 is TGCGCCAGCAGGGGCTCCGGACAGGTCGGCTACACCTTC.

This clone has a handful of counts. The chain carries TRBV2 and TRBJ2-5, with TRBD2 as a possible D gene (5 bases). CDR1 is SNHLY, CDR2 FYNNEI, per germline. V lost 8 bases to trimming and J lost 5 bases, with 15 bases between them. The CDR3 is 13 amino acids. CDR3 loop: CASGRAEVETQYF. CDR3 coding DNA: TGTGCCAGCGGGCGGGCGGAGGTGGAGACCCAGTACTTC. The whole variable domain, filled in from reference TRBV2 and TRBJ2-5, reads EPEVTQTPSHQVTQMGQEVILRCVPISNHLYFYWYRQILGQKVEFLVSFYNNEISEKSEIFDDQFSVERPDGSNFTLKIRSTKLEDSAMYFCASGRAEVETQYFGPGTRLLVL.

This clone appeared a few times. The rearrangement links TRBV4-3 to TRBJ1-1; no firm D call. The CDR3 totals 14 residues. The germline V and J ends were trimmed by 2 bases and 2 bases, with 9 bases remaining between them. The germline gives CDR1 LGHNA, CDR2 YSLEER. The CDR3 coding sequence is TGCGCCAGCAGCCAACGGGAACTAAACACTGAAGCTTTCTTT. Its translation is CASSQRELNTEAFF.